This TCR beta chain stems from a study of Graves' ophthalmopathy and Graves' hyperthyroidism (dated by TCRdb to the late 2010s). Background on the whole study: Peripheral blood was collected before any treatment was given, at the time of initial diagnosis. In total, approximately 130 blood samples were TCR-sequenced: 40 to 45 ophthalmopathy, roughly 77 hyperthyroidism and roughly 17 hyperthyroidism-to-ophthalmopathy patients. To explore V-J signatures distinguishing ophthalmopathy from hyperthyroidism, a discovery set of more than 95 patients (roughly 45 ophthalmopathy, 57 stable hyperthyroidism) was enrolled. In five to seven hyperthyroidism patients, the T-cell repertoire of thyroid tissue was compared with the T-cell repertoire of blood. Following sampling, methimazole starting at 30 mg daily was administered to hyperthyroidism patients, and high-dose intravenous methylprednisolone was administered to ophthalmopathy patients. The independent validation cohort included approximately 19 hyperthyroidism patients plus 17 patients who later progressed from hyperthyroidism to ophthalmopathy. For training and testing, the 100 or so patients in the discovery cohort were randomly divided in a 7:3 ratio. The study used signatures of the TCR beta repertoire to tell Graves' ophthalmopathy apart from Graves' hyperthyroidism and to predict which patients would progress to ophthalmopathy.

Ophthalmopathy patients were characterized by moderately to severely active disease, a Clinical Activity Score of at least 3, a NOSPECS grade of at least 4, and a disease duration under 3 months. Anyone with other autoimmune diseases, uncontrolled infections, pregnancy or lactation was excluded from the study. Clinical symptoms, serum thyroxine, TRAb, thyroid ultrasound and orbital computed tomography formed the basis of the diagnosis. PBMCs were isolated from 8 to 10 ml of fresh peripheral blood by Ficoll-Paque density gradient centrifugation. Trizol reagent was used to extract the total RNA, and its quality was then checked on an Agilent 2100 Bioanalyzer. For repertoire sequencing, the TCR beta CDR3 regions were amplified from RNA transcripts. The first round was an RT-PCR using HTBI primers with the Qiagen OneStep RT-PCR kit, and this first round was followed by a second-round multiplex PCR, then size selection and purification. Sequencing of the libraries was carried out on an Illumina HiSeq2000 in paired-end mode with 100 bp reads. The published analysis was carried out like this. SOAPnuke was used to process the reads, throwing out any read that had adapters, had uncalled bases, had a mean Phred below 15, or lacked an exact constant-primer or identifier match. High-quality paired reads were merged with COPE v1.2.5. Each unique nucleotide sequence was defined as a clonotype, and clonotypes were aligned to IMGT TRB V, D and J references with MiTCR v1.1. Analysis was restricted to V-J combinations with a frequency above 0.0001, which covered roughly 99% of repertoires. A TCR clonal expansion and chaos score per V-J combination was defined as the ratio of F50 clonal expansion to chaos observed in the TCRdist matrix. Features were reduced by Welch's t-statistics and random forest to around 13 V-J combinations, which fed a naive Bayes classifier. The similarity between thyroid and blood repertoires was quantified using the Morisita-Horn index. TCRdb applied fastp at Q25 and MiXCR to the public reads, then kept only in-frame beta chains. Rows merge per CDR3 protein into single entries with the most common DNA and genes. TCRdb, rather than the study authors, made the V and J calls. This sample gives approximately 480,000 distinct CDR3 sequences in total; about an eighth of them show up just once. Approximately 9.8% of the sample rests with the top ten.

V drops 3 bases and J drops 0 bases, leaving 9 bases in between. The CDR3 spans 15 residues, from the cysteine through the phenylalanine. CDR3 DNA only is kept here, 45 bases in frame from base 1. Results the study describes overall, beyond this receptor: No statistical method was used to set the sample size in advance, and the investigators knew which group each participant was assigned to. The 13-signature model separated ophthalmopathy from stable hyperthyroidism with approximately 85% sensitivity and 81.08% specificity in cross-validation, and 80%/75% in the test set. Among expanded thyroid clonotypes with frequency above 0.001, most also showed up in blood, which suggests that blood repertoires may reflect the thyroid immune response. In validation, the model predicted ophthalmopathy progression with about 71% sensitivity and 72.22% specificity; eleven to twelve predicted patients were CT-confirmed with GO in a median of approximately six months.

Many counts were recorded for this clonotype. No antigen is known for it. No quality values exist for individual bases; no much larger clone is one base distant. Recombination connected TRBV12-3 or TRBV12-4 to TRBJ1-3, with no reliable assignment of the D segment. The sample comprised blood. The TCR originated in a young woman with Graves' ophthalmopathy. Donor details come from another sample of the same person, matched by shared clones. The CDR3 region: CASSFRRISGNTIYF. The nucleotide sequence is given as TGTGCCAGCAGTTTCAGACGGATCTCTGGAAACACCATATATTTT.